The clone carrying this T cell receptor (beta chain) has only a few counts. Its antigen remains unidentified. The sample is drawn from a study of CD8 T cells in ankylosing spondylitis. General observations from the study: Apparently characteristic of ankylosing spondylitis blood was a TCR beta motif (fewer than ten highly homologous variants). Some of these motif variants have turned up before, in reports on reactive arthritis synovial fluid and blood. According to the report, clones linked to the disease were significantly enriched in matched synovial fluid samples taken from ankylosing spondylitis patients.

This CDR3 has 15 amino acids. Trimming took 3 bases from V and 1 from J, leaving 11 bases between them. Germline loops: CDR1 SNHLY, CDR2 FYNNEI. It was by quantitative 5'-RACE with molecular barcodes that TCR beta libraries were made. Via MiXCR, TCRdb re-called the 5' RACE reads, giving one row per CDR3 protein. Of approximately 300,000 distinct CDR3 sequences in the sample, less than 25% were seen once. Material for sequencing was blood, either unsorted or a sorted T cell fraction (not recorded which). The rearrangement links TRBV2 to TRBJ2-3; D uncertain. This sequence originates from a female donor with ankylosing spondylitis or in good health (not recorded which). The CDR3 nucleotides are TGTGCCAGCAGTGATGAGGCTAGTGGCACAGATACGCAGTATTTT. This gives the protein CASSDEASGTDTQYF.